This TCR beta chain emerged from a study of blood T cell repertoires in COVID-19. Study-level information: Samples of COVID-19 (acute and convalescent) were obtained from the United States, Italy and Spain. PBMCs, B-cell-depleted T cells, or T cells provided the cDNA or gDNA that made up the material.

Authors' analysis steps: Nucleated cell counts were estimated from reference gene primer amplification. Generated by immunoSEQ multiplex PCR, the TCRdb table keeps only in-frame clones and is missing some. V, J and clone size were drawn from that table, and D and trimming were deduced from the DNA. Among roughly 64,000 clones listed, more than 65% were seen once. Germline CDR1 is GTSNPN and CDR2 is SVGIG (reference sequence). The V gene lost 0 bases and the J gene lost 4 bases, with 9 bases spanning the gap. The CDR3 contains 13 residues. The chain links TRBV30 to TRBJ1-1; no clear D gene. The TCR was taken from a human donor in a cohort sampled during active COVID-19. Sequenced input: peripheral blood. Here the CDR3 reads CAWSVGGSTEAFF. The CDR3 DNA is TGTGCCTGGAGTGTAGGTGGGAGCACTGAAGCTTTCTTT.